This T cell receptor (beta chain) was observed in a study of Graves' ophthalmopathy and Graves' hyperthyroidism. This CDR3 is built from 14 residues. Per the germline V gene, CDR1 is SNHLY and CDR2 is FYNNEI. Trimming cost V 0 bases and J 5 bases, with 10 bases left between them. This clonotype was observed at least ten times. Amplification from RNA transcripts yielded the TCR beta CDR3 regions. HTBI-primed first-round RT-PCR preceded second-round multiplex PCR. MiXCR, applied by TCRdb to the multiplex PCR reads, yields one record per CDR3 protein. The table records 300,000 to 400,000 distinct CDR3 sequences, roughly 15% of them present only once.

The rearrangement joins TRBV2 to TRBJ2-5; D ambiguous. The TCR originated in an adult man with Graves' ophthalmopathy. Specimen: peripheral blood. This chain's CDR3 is CASSEAPALETQYF. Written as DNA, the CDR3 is TGTGCCAGCAGTGAAGCGCCAGCCCTGGAGACCCAGTACTTC.